This TCR beta chain was profiled in a study of T cell responses to AZD1222 COVID-19 vaccine. The study, taken as a whole, reports: In the spike-specific TCR repertoire, nearly half reportedly target unmutated variant regions.

CDR1 MNHEY and CDR2 SVGAGI come from the germline V gene. V lost 6 bases and J 7 bases, leaving 10 bases between the germline ends. This CDR3 spans 11 amino acids. The method was immunoSEQ multiplex PCR; TCRdb's version includes in-frame clones alone and lacks a portion of them. The table has 150,000 or so clones, 90% seen once. Details on this clone: Its cognate antigen is unknown.

This receptor was taken from an adult in good health. The V and J genes are TRBV6-5 and TRBJ2-7; D may match TRBD1 or TRBD2 (6 bases each). The source was peripheral blood, collected on day 0 of AZD1222 vaccination. This CDR3 reads CASSLGGEQYF. The CDR3 DNA follows: TGTGCCAGCAGCCTAGGGGGGGAGCAGTACTTC.